This T cell receptor beta chain comes out of a study of CD8+ T cells in alopecia areata. Study as a whole: After 6 to 18 months of tofacitinib, follow-up continued 6 months off drug.

Following extraction, RNA underwent reverse transcription to cDNA, which served as the sequencing template. Generated by immunoSEQ multiplex PCR, the TCRdb table keeps only in-frame clones and is missing some. The data hold 100,000 to 150,000 clones, with 61% observed a single time. The treatment is: oral pan-JAK inhibitor, 5-10 mg twice daily. Researchers gathered lesional scalp punch biopsies and peripheral blood from patients with alopecia areata. Regarding the study as a whole: There were many expanded lesional clones persisting in scalp and blood during tofacitinib.

This clone has just a few counts. Antigen unknown. Trimming cost V 7 bases and J 2 bases; bases outside gene matches: 2. The germline V gene has CDR1 SNHLY and CDR2 FYNNEI. The CDR3 covers 13 residues. The input for sequencing was CD4+ T cells sorted from blood, taken at week 4, from a patient treated with tofacitinib. The sequence derives from a human donor with alopecia areata. The chain has TRBV2 and TRBJ1-5, with 7 bases that match TRBD1. The CDR3 coding sequence is TGTGCCAGCAAAGGACAGGGCAATCAGCCCCAGCATTTT. Its translation is CASKGQGNQPQHF.